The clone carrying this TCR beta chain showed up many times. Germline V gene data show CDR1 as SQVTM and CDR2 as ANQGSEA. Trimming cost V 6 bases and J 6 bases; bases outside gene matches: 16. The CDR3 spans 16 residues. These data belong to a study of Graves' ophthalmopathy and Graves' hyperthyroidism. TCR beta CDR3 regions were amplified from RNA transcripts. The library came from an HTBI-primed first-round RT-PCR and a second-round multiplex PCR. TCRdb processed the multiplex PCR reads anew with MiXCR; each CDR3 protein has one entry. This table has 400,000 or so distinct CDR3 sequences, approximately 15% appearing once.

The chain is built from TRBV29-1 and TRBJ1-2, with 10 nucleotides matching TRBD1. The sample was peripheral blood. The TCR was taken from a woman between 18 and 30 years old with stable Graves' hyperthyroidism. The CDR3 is CSVLRDRGLRGNGYTF. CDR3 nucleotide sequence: TGCAGCGTCCTACGGGACAGGGGACTGCGAGGGAATGGCTACACCTTC.